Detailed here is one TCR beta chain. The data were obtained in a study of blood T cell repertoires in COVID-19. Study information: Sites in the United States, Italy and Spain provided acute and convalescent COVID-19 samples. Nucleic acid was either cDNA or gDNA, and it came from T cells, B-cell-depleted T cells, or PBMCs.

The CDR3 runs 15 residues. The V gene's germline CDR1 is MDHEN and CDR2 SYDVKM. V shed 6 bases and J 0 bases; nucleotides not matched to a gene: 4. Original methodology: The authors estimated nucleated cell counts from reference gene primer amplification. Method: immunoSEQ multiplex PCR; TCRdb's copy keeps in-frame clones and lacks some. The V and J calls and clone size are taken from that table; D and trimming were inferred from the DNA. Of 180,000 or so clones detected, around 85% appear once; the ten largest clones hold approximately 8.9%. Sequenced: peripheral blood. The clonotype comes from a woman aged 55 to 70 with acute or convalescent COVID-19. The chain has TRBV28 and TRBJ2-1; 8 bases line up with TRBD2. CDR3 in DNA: TGTGCCAGCAGATTAGCGGGGCGCTCCTACAATGAGCAGTTCTTC. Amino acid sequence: CASRLAGRSYNEQFF.